This TCR beta chain stems from a study of blood T cells in healthy people across ages. Study findings and constraints: Those diversity estimates obtained from one million T cells were thought to be underestimates. Fewer expanded clones and more diversity marked long-lived versus aged donors.

CDR3 length equals 16 residues. Germline CDR1 SSHAT, CDR2 FNYEAQ (reference sequence). Isolated PBMCs totaled at least 7 million in each sample. The extraction recovered at least 5 micrograms of total RNA per sample. A second about 7 to 12 cycle PCR used barcoded and J-beta primers. TCRdb independently ran MiXCR on the 5' RACE reads; one entry per CDR3 protein. The profile covers around 620,000 distinct CDR3 sequences, with 27% appearing a single time and around a sixth taken by the ten largest. This clonotype was counted ten times or more. The antigen remains unidentified. At one boundary the junction diverges from the germline segment, which might be a read error.

The V and J genes are TRBV7-7 and TRBJ2-5, with 7 positions matching TRBD2. Source material: blood. This clonotype was sampled from an older woman in good health. The CDR3 DNA reads TGTGCTAGCAGCCCCGGGGCGGGGGTGTACCAAGAGACCCAGTACTTC. Protein product: CASSPGAGVYQETQYF.